The subject of this entry is one TCR beta chain. It has no known antigen specificity. Per-base qualities were not stored, and no clone one base away is much larger. The data were taken from a study of OX40 agonist ivuxolimab in advanced cancers. Study-wide context: The costimulatory receptor OX40 (CD134) was targeted by ivuxolimab, a fully human IgG2 agonistic monoclonal antibody. Intravenous ivuxolimab was administered to patients every 2 weeks at six dose levels: 0.01, 0.1, 0.3, 1.5, 3 and 10 mg/kg. Among the approximately 50 dose-escalation patients, about 19 had hepatocellular carcinoma, roughly 15 melanoma, 9 renal cell carcinoma and 9 head and neck cancer. The dose-escalation cohort was roughly 80% male with a mean age of 60 years, ranging from roughly 20 to 85. Patients were allowed to have had prior anti-PD-1, anti-PD-L1 or anti-CTLA-4 therapy, and approximately 41% of the dose-escalation patients had previously received checkpoint inhibitors. Partial responses occurred in three dose-escalation patients, of whom one had hepatocellular carcinoma and two had cutaneous melanoma. Peripheral TCRbeta sequencing aimed to test whether ivuxolimab altered TCR sequence diversity and caused clonal T-cell expansion. The paper covers the monotherapy dose-escalation part of the phase I ivuxolimab trial, which included N ≈ 50 patients.

To sequence the TCRbeta CDR3 region, genomic DNA was isolated from the sorted cells. The immunoSEQ Assay was used to sequence the TCRbeta CDR3 regions. Sourced from immuneACCESS, this table was stored by TCRdb with only in-frame sequences that have V and J called. A share of the clones is absent; for the studies checked, an unresolved V gene accounts for under half, and the remainder has no known explanation. The sample yields around 10,000 clones; less than 90% were counted once. 13% of the sample lies in the top ten. The investigation overall reported the following: The antigen specificity of the peripheral T cells that underwent clonal expansion was not determined. After ivuxolimab, expanded clones were on average more numerous among CD8+ T cells than among CD4+ T cells. In the 0.1-3.0 mg/kg groups, partial responders had among the lowest normalized peripheral clonal expansion, particularly in CD8+ T cells. Low levels of normalized T-cell clonal expansion were also seen in some nonresponding patients. At doses of 0.1 to 3.0 mg/kg, clonal expansion of both CD4+ and CD8+ blood T cells was observed from baseline to week 6.

The trial excluded patients who had a history of autoimmune disease or were on systemic immunosuppression. Peripheral blood for TCR sequencing was collected from all dose cohorts at baseline, on cycle 4 day 1, and on cycle 7 day 1. The samples were taken from a phase I, first-in-human, multicenter, open-label dose-escalation trial of ivuxolimab. The trial enrolled adults with locally advanced or metastatic head and neck squamous cell, hepatocellular, melanoma or renal cell carcinoma. Before TCR sequencing, CD4+ T cells and CD8+ T cells from peripheral blood were sorted into separate populations. The starting material was CD4+ or CD8+ T cells sorted from blood, obtained in a trial of the OX40 agonist ivuxolimab. The sequence came from an adult with an advanced solid tumor such as melanoma, head and neck, liver or kidney cancer.

The nucleotide sequence is given as TGCGCCAGCAGCGGAGACAGGGTAGGCGAGCAGTACTTC. This is translated as CASSGDRVGEQYF. The sequence links TRBV5-1 to TRBJ2-7; a stretch of 7 junction bases matches TRBD1. V loses 4 bases at its end and J loses 6 bases; junction bases beyond the gene matches: 7. Measured from the cysteine to the phenylalanine, the CDR3 is 13 residues long. Only the CDR3 region is kept as DNA, spanning 39 bases read in frame from base 1. CDR1 is given as SGHRS and CDR2 as YFSETQ, both from the germline V gene. This CDR3, with the reference TRBV5-1 and TRBJ2-7 proteins standing in past its ends, gives the full variable domain KAGVTQTPRYLIKTRGQQVTLSCSPISGHRSVSWYQQTPGQGLQFLFEYFSETQRNKGNFPGRFSGRQFSNSRSEMNVSTLELGDSALYLCASSGDRVGEQYFGPGTRLTVT.